This T cell receptor beta chain was recovered during a study of cytomegalovirus exposure and HLA in healthy donors. Study information: In a later analysis, it was reported that the 110 or so validation repertoires had been produced on the same platform as the 700 or so repertoires belonging to the first cohort.

Generated by immunoSEQ multiplex PCR, the TCRdb table keeps only in-frame clones and is missing some. The sample has about 150,000 clones, just over 85% seen once. The CDR3 length is 12 residues. CDR1 and CDR2 from the germline V gene are SGHDN and FVKESK. The V gene lost 4 bases and the J gene lost 14 bases, with 12 bases spanning the gap. The sample comprised PBMCs. The receptor comes from a human donor in good health. J is TRBJ1-6 and V is TRBV14; D gene ambiguous. CDR3 protein: CASSLSTGTLHF. The CDR3 coding sequence is TGTGCCAGCAGCCTCTCGACGGGTACCCTCCACTTT.